The clone carrying this TCR beta chain came up many times. This sample is drawn from a study of early T cells in non-severe SARS-CoV-2 infection. In the study overall: The sequenced material was bulk RNA from unsorted whole blood, and its chains were unpaired.

The CDR3 consists of 13 residues. From germline, CDR1 is SGHTA and CDR2 FQGTGA. V lost 6 bases and J lost 12; bases outside the gene matches: 10. TCRdb reprocessed the 5' RACE reads via MiXCR and lists one record per CDR3 protein. The table records roughly 26,000 distinct CDR3 sequences, approximately 5.1% of them present only once. This receptor was taken from an adult who was a healthcare worker with PCR-confirmed SARS-CoV-2 infection or an uninfected control (not recorded which). V and J are TRBV7-3 and TRBJ2-2; 7 nucleotides agree with TRBD1. Sequencing was carried out using whole blood. The CDR3 DNA sequence: TGTGCCAGCAGTGTTGGTGGGACAGCGAAGCTGTTTTTT. Translating gives CASSVGGTAKLFF. The full variable domain, in which reference TRBV7-3 and TRBJ2-2 provide the parts outside the CDR3, is GAGVSQTPSNKVTEKGKYVELRCDPISGHTALYWYRQSLGQGPEFLIYFQGTGAADDSGLPNDRFFAVRPEGSVSTLKIQRTERGDSAVYLCASSVGGTAKLFFGEGSRLTVL.